What follows are 16 T cell receptor beta chains derived from one specimen sequenced in a study of blood T cell repertoires in COVID-19. Only in-frame clones appear in the TCRdb table, and some are missing; sequencing was by immunoSEQ multiplex PCR. The sample has some 220,000 clones, approximately 91% seen once; the top ten hold about 0.8%. Sample: peripheral blood. The receptor source for this set is a man between 25 and 39 years old with COVID-19, enrolled during active disease.

The chain uses TRBV5-1 and TRBJ1-6, with 7 bases lining up with TRBD1. The CDR3 is made up of 14 amino acids. The germline CDR1 and CDR2 sequences are SGHRS and YFSETQ. V lost 3 bases, J lost 7 bases, and 4 bases stayed unmatched. CDR3 bases: TGCGCCAGCAGCTCCACAGGGGCAAATTCACCCCTCCACTTT. It is translated as CASSSTGANSPLHF.

The chain has TRBV6-4 and TRBJ2-5; tentatively, D is TRBD1 (5 bases). The germline gives CDR1 MRHNA, CDR2 SNTAGT. Trimming shortened V by 2 bases and J by 3 bases, and 7 bases separated the two germline ends. This CDR3 region has 13 residues. The CDR3 region has the DNA TGTGCCAGCAGTGACGAGACAGAAGAGACCCAGTACTTC. This encodes CASSDETEETQYF.

This chain connects TRBV28 to TRBJ2-1; 8 bases are a match to TRBD2. CDR1 and CDR2 from the germline V gene are MDHEN and SYDVKM. This CDR3 contains 15 residues. Trimming cost V 6 bases and J 4 bases; bases outside gene matches: 8. The CDR3 DNA is TGTGCCAGCAGGATCGGGGGGGCTCTGTACAATGAGCAGTTCTTC. It specifies CASRIGGALYNEQFF.

The chain joins TRBV4-1 to TRBJ1-1; TRBD1 agrees at 9 bases. V lost 1 base and J lost 5; bases outside the gene matches: 8. CDR3 length equals 16 residues. Germline V gene lookup returns CDR1 MGHRA and CDR2 YSYEKL. The CDR3: CASSQGGTGLATEAFF. CDR3 DNA sequence: TGCGCCAGCAGCCAAGGGGGGACAGGGCTGGCTACTGAAGCTTTCTTT.

This clone was picked up one time. This chain links TRBV5-4 with TRBJ1-4; TRBD1 matches at 9 bases. Germline CDR1 is SGHNT and CDR2 is YYREEE (reference sequence). The CDR3 runs to 14 residues. V gave up 4 bases and J gave up 8 bases; unmatched junction bases: 6. The CDR3 sequence is CASSVTGGVEKLFF. In nucleotides, the CDR3 is TGTGCCAGCAGCGTGACAGGGGGAGTCGAAAAACTGTTTTTT.

J is TRBJ2-5 and V is TRBV3-1 (or the pseudogene TRBV3-2), with 8 bases identical to TRBD2. CDR1 is LGHDT, CDR2 YNNKEL, per germline (reference sequence). This CDR3 is built from 13 residues. V lost 1 base, J lost 7 bases, and 2 bases stayed unmatched. CDR3 sequence reads: CASSQGRGGTQYF. The CDR3 nucleotides are TGTGCCAGCAGCCAAGGCCGGGGGGGGACCCAGTACTTC.

The chain uses TRBV9 and TRBJ2-7; the match to TRBD1 covers 8 bases. The germline V gene encodes CDR1 SGDLS and CDR2 YYNGEE. There are 13 residues in the CDR3. V shed 3 bases, J shed 4 bases, and the junction held 3 bases outside the gene matches. This CDR3 reads CASSGDRGYEQYF. DNA of the CDR3: TGTGCCAGCAGCGGTGACAGGGGTTACGAGCAGTACTTC.

J is TRBJ2-5 and V is TRBV4-2; TRBD1 might be the D (5 bases). Trimming pared 1 base from V and 1 base from J, leaving 10 bases between. Per germline, CDR1 LGHNA and CDR2 YNFKEQ. This CDR3 has 15 amino acids. The CDR3 DNA sequence: TGTGCCAGCAGCCAAGGGGTGGGGCTCCAAGAGACCCAGTACTTC. Translation gives CASSQGVGLQETQYF.

CDR3 nucleotide sequence: TGTGCCAGCAGGGAACAGGGGCGAGGACGGACTGAAGCTTTCTTT. It is translated as CASREQGRGRTEAFF. The V and J genes are TRBV2 and TRBJ1-1; 7 bases map to TRBD1. Germline CDR1 reads SNHLY; CDR2 reads FYNNEI. V lost 6 bases, J lost 5 bases, and 12 bases stayed unmatched. The CDR3 runs to 15 residues.

This clone was counted once. The rearrangement joins TRBV2 to TRBJ2-7; a weak D match, TRBD1 (5 bases). Germline V lookup: CDR1 SNHLY, CDR2 FYNNEI. V shed 1 base and J shed 4 bases, with 11 bases lying between them. This CDR3 is built from 14 residues. In DNA form, the CDR3 reads TGTGCCAGCAGTGAAGGCAGGGCAACTTACGAGCAGTACTTC. It is translated as CASSEGRATYEQYF.

This chain links TRBV7-6 with TRBJ1-6; D might be TRBD1 (6 bases). Germline V gene data show CDR1 as SGHVS and CDR2 as FNYEAQ. Trimming cost V 1 base and J 8 bases, with 15 bases left between them. The CDR3 runs to 16 residues. CDR3 amino acids: CASSLGPGGQDSPLHF. The CDR3 DNA is TGTGCCAGCAGCTTAGGACCCGGGGGGCAAGATTCACCCCTCCACTTT.

This chain connects TRBV3-1 (or the pseudogene TRBV3-2) to TRBJ2-1, with TRBD1 matching over 10 bases. This CDR3 spans 20 amino acids. J gave up 0 bases and V 0 bases, and 11 bases lay outside the gene matches. Germline CDR1 and CDR2: LGHDT and YNNKEL (reference sequence). The CDR3 DNA reads as TGTGCCAGCAGCCAAGATCTGGGACAGGGGCCTTCCAGCTCCTACAATGAGCAGTTCTTC. Translation gives CASSQDLGQGPSSSYNEQFF.

This chain joins TRBV5-1 and TRBJ1-3, with 10 bases matching TRBD1. There are 17 residues in the CDR3. Unmatched junction bases numbered 11, after V lost 4 bases and J lost 4 bases. Germline assignment: CDR1 SGHRS and CDR2 YFSETQ. CDR3 loop: CASSLLPGQGLGNTIYF. Written as DNA, the CDR3 is TGCGCCAGCAGCCTCCTCCCGGGACAGGGGTTAGGAAACACCATATATTTT. The full variable domain, rest sourced from reference TRBV5-1 and TRBJ1-3, is KAGVTQTPRYLIKTRGQQVTLSCSPISGHRSVSWYQQTPGQGLQFLFEYFSETQRNKGNFPGRFSGRQFSNSRSEMNVSTLELGDSALYLCASSLLPGQGLGNTIYFGEGSWLTVV.

J is TRBJ2-7 and V is TRBV19; 12 bases are a match to TRBD1. Germline CDR1 LNHDA, CDR2 SQIVND (reference sequence). This CDR3 region has 14 residues. With V trimmed by 5 bases and J by 6 bases, 5 bases remained unmatched. CDR3 residues: CASSLGTGGSEQYF. For the CDR3, the DNA is TGTGCCAGTAGTCTCGGGACAGGGGGCAGCGAGCAGTACTTC.

This chain uses TRBV5-1 with TRBJ1-1; the D gene is possibly TRBD1 (5 bases). V gave up 4 bases and J gave up 0 bases, with 13 bases separating them. This CDR3 is 15 amino acids long. Germline values: CDR1 SGHRS, CDR2 YFSETQ. CDR3 residues: CASSPAPGMNTEAFF. The CDR3 DNA follows: TGCGCCAGCAGCCCGGCCCCAGGGATGAACACTGAAGCTTTCTTT.

The V gene is TRBV19, the J gene TRBJ1-1; no definite D call. The CDR3 covers 15 residues. V lost 0 bases to trimming and J lost 3 bases, with 11 bases between them. CDR1 and CDR2 from the germline V gene are LNHDA and SQIVND (reference sequence). CDR3 region: CASSIDLRAHTEAFF. The CDR3 region has the DNA TGTGCCAGTAGTATAGATCTGAGGGCTCACACTGAAGCTTTCTTT.